This T cell receptor beta chain was identified in a study of beta chain features in type 1 diabetes. Reverse transcription of all isolated RNA meant that expressed TCRB transcripts were sequenced. The protocol was immunoSEQ multiplex PCR, while the TCRdb copy is restricted to in-frame clones and leaves out a portion. The sample holds some 500,000 clones, 10% to 12% seen once. Whole-study findings and limits: All four CD4+ subsets from Type 1 diabetes patients carried moderately but significantly shorter TCRB CDR3s.

CDR3 length equals 16 residues. Per the germline V gene, CDR1 is SGHRS and CDR2 is YFSETQ. V was shortened by 4 bases and J by 3 bases, with 20 bases between the two germline ends. Every donor provided one heparinised blood draw, which averaged approximately 100 mL. About this clone itself: Its specificity is unknown.

This clonotype was obtained from a woman between 18 and 29 years old in good health. Sequenced sample: naive CD4+ T cells from blood. J is TRBJ2-7 and V is TRBV5-1, with a possible D match to TRBD1 (5 bases). The CDR3 DNA is TGCGCCAGCAGCGGAACCCCGACAGTACCTTACTACGAGCAGTACTTC. Residues: CASSGTPTVPYYEQYF. The full variable domain, with the rest looked up from reference TRBV5-1 and TRBJ2-7, is KAGVTQTPRYLIKTRGQQVTLSCSPISGHRSVSWYQQTPGQGLQFLFEYFSETQRNKGNFPGRFSGRQFSNSRSEMNVSTLELGDSALYLCASSGTPTVPYYEQYFGPGTRLTVT.